One sample yielded the 14 T cell receptor beta chains listed below, sequenced in a study of blood T cell repertoires in COVID-19. Only in-frame clones appear in the TCRdb table, and some are missing; sequencing was by immunoSEQ multiplex PCR. The sample yields about 200,000 clones, about 88% seen once. Material: peripheral blood. These receptors all stem from a man aged 50-60 years with COVID-19, enrolled during active disease.

The chain carries TRBV29-1 and TRBJ2-5; 7 bases line up with TRBD2. This CDR3 spans 14 amino acids. Germline lookup yields CDR1 SQVTM and CDR2 ANQGSEA. J gave up 2 bases and V 5 bases, and 8 bases lay outside the gene matches. The CDR3 protein is CSVKFSGRQETQYF. The CDR3 DNA reads TGCAGCGTTAAATTTAGCGGGCGTCAAGAGACCCAGTACTTC.

CDR3 residues: CASSSLAGNRYEQYF. For the CDR3, the DNA is TGTGCCAGCAGTTCTCTAGCGGGGAACCGCTACGAGCAGTACTTC. The V gene is TRBV6-5, the J gene TRBJ2-7; TRBD2 matches 9 bases. Per germline, CDR1 MNHEY and CDR2 SVGAGI. With V trimmed by 4 bases and J by 3 bases, 7 bases remained unmatched. CDR3 length equals 15 residues.

V usage is TRBV6-1 and J usage is TRBJ2-6, with D maybe TRBD1 (6 bases). The CDR3 has 16 amino acids. V lost 3 bases and J 4 bases, leaving 13 bases between the germline ends. CDR1 and CDR2 from the germline V gene are MNHNS and SASEGT. CDR3 loop: CASSEQTGYGANVLTF. The CDR3 nucleotides are TGTGCCAGCAGTGAGCAAACAGGGTACGGGGCCAACGTCCTGACTTTC.

The chain employs TRBV5-1 and TRBJ2-7, with 11 nucleotides matching TRBD2. CDR3 size: 18 residues. The germline CDR1 and CDR2 sequences are SGHRS and YFSETQ. With V trimmed by 0 bases and J by 5 bases, 13 bases remained unmatched. CDR3 DNA: TGCGCCAGCAGCTTGGGTGGGCTAGCGGGAGGTGAGAAGAACGAGCAGTACTTC. Amino acids: CASSLGGLAGGEKNEQYF.

This chain uses TRBV27 with TRBJ2-1; 14 bases line up with TRBD2. Unmatched junction bases numbered 4, after V lost 2 bases and J lost 4 bases. Germline V gene sequence: CDR1 MNHEY, CDR2 SMNVEV (reference sequence). The CDR3 loop spans 17 amino acids. CDR3 sequence reads: CASSLRTSGGMYNEQFF. CDR3 bases: TGTGCCAGCAGTTTAAGGACTAGCGGGGGGATGTACAATGAGCAGTTCTTC.

This chain uses TRBV5-1 with TRBJ2-2, with TRBD2 identical over 15 bases. V trimming: 7 bases; J trimming: 3 bases; junction bases outside the gene matches: 10. Looked up from germline, CDR1 is SGHRS and CDR2 is YFSETQ. CDR3 length: 18 amino acids. The CDR3 spells CASANSGLAGGYTGELFF. CDR3 DNA sequence: TGCGCCAGCGCCAACTCGGGACTAGCGGGGGGTTACACCGGGGAGCTGTTTTTT. The full variable domain, rest sourced from reference TRBV5-1 and TRBJ2-2, is KAGVTQTPRYLIKTRGQQVTLSCSPISGHRSVSWYQQTPGQGLQFLFEYFSETQRNKGNFPGRFSGRQFSNSRSEMNVSTLELGDSALYLCASANSGLAGGYTGELFFGEGSRLTVL.

The chain recombines TRBV6-1 with TRBJ2-5, with 8 bases lining up with TRBD2. Germline lookup yields CDR1 MNHNS and CDR2 SASEGT. The CDR3 sequence is 15 residues long. The trim removed 1 base at V and 1 base at J, leaving 2 bases unmatched. CDR3: CASSEVRGGQETQYF. CDR3 DNA sequence: TGTGCCAGCAGTGAAGTACGGGGGGGCCAAGAGACCCAGTACTTC.

This chain connects TRBV6-2 or TRBV6-3 to TRBJ2-6; 9 bases match TRBD1. The J segment lost 0 bases and the V segment lost 5 bases, leaving 14 bases of the junction unmatched. CDR1 MNHEY and CDR2 SVGEGT come from the germline V gene. The CDR3 is 20 residues long. The CDR3 here is CASSHRDREFYLSGANVLTF. DNA for the CDR3: TGTGCCAGCAGTCACCGGGACAGGGAGTTCTATCTCTCTGGGGCCAACGTCCTGACTTTC.

This sequence joins TRBV14 and TRBJ2-5; 7 nucleotides align to TRBD2. Germline V CDR1 and CDR2: SGHDN, FVKESK. J gave up 5 bases and V 3 bases, and 12 bases lay outside the gene matches. CDR3 size: 16 residues. For the CDR3, the DNA is TGTGCCAGCAGCCACTCCCTAGCGGTAGGCCGGGAGACCCAGTACTTC. Amino acids: CASSHSLAVGRETQYF. The full variable domain, in which reference TRBV14 and TRBJ2-5 provide the parts outside the CDR3, is EAGVTQFPSHSVIEKGQTVTLRCDPISGHDNLYWYRRVMGKEIKFLLHFVKESKQDESGMPNNRFLAERTGGTYSTLKVQPAELEDSGVYFCASSHSLAVGRETQYFGPGTRLLVL.

This chain connects TRBV19 to TRBJ2-1; 7 bases agree with TRBD1. CDR1 and CDR2 (germline): LNHDA, SQIVND (reference sequence). This CDR3 is built from 16 residues. V dropped 8 bases and J dropped 4; count of bases not matched to a gene: 14. The CDR3, as DNA: TGTGCCAGTCTCGGTGGCGGCGACAGGGCTTACAATGAGCAGTTCTTC. Protein product: CASLGGGDRAYNEQFF.

The chain joins TRBV28 to TRBJ2-3; 12 nucleotides align to TRBD2. V lost 3 bases and J lost 1; bases outside the gene matches: 11. CDR1 and CDR2 (germline): MDHEN, SYDVKM. This CDR3 contains 19 residues. In nucleotides, the CDR3 is TGTGCCAGCAGTTTTTCCCCGGCTAGCGGGGGGGTAGGCACAGATACGCAGTATTTT. Its translation: CASSFSPASGGVGTDTQYF.

The chain carries TRBV5-1 and TRBJ2-5; a weak D match, TRBD2 (5 bases). CDR3 size: 14 residues. V lost 0 bases to trimming and J lost 2 bases, with 8 bases between them. Germline V lookup: CDR1 SGHRS, CDR2 YFSETQ. The CDR3: CASSLASGQETQYF. The CDR3 DNA is TGCGCCAGCAGCTTGGCGTCGGGACAAGAGACCCAGTACTTC.

The rearrangement uses TRBV7-5 and TRBJ2-3; the table gives TRBD2 as D, unverified against the DNA. TRBV7-5 is designated a pseudogene. The CDR3 has 19 residues. The CDR3 region has the DNA TGTGCCAGAACCCATGCCGGGACTAGCGGGAGCCCTAGCACAGATACGCAGTATTTT. Protein sequence: CARTHAGTSGSPSTDTQYF.

The chain couples TRBV27 to TRBJ2-3; D perhaps matches TRBD2 (6 bases). The CDR3 sequence is 15 residues long. Trimming removed 5 bases from V and 5 bases from J, with 17 bases in between. CDR1 and CDR2 from the germline V gene are MNHEY and SMNVEV (reference sequence). Here the CDR3 DNA reads TGTGCCAGCAGTCCGCCCGGGAGCCTGGAAGATACGCAGTATTTT. Encoded protein: CASSPPGSLEDTQYF.